This entry describes one T cell receptor beta chain. TCRdb re-derived calls from the RT-PCR reads in MiXCR, one entry per CDR3 protein. The top ten clones hold under 55% of a sample with some 20,000 distinct CDR3 sequences, around 28% of them seen once. Germline values: CDR1 MNHEY, CDR2 SMNVEV (reference sequence). With 1 base removed from V and 0 bases from J, the gap between germline ends came to 6 bases. The CDR3 extends over 14 amino acids. These data are taken from a study of patients and donors after allogeneic stem cell transplantation. The sequenced sample consisted of blood, either unsorted or a sorted T cell fraction (not recorded which). V usage is TRBV27 and J usage is TRBJ2-5; D is uncertain. The TCR comes from a human donor who was either an allogeneic HSCT recipient or a stem cell or donor lymphocyte infusion donor (not recorded which). It is not recorded whose cells these are; they may come from a transplant donor. The CDR3 coding sequence is TGTGCCAGCAGTTTATTTGGGCACCAAGAGACCCAGTACTTC. Translating gives CASSLFGHQETQYF.